A selection of T cell receptor beta chains follows, all from one sample in a study of regulatory T cells in long-lasting Graves disease. One entry per CDR3 protein, called by TCRdb with MiXCR from the multiplex PCR reads. This table has 420,000 or so distinct CDR3 sequences, 23% appearing once. Source: peripheral blood mononuclear cells (PBMCs), taken when the disease was refractory, from a patient treated with antithyroid drugs. Receptors were obtained from a female donor with Graves disease. Each CDR3 is given with its conserved first and last residue. The D gene is left open where the match is weak. The size of a clone is reported for some rows only, either as once, few or many, or as a class for expanded clones.

V	D	size	J	DNA	CDR3
TRBV7-2	-	few	TRBJ1-5	TGTGCCAGCAGCTTAAGGGGATTCGGTCAGCCCCAGCATTTT	CASSLRGFGQPQHF
TRBV13	-	-	TRBJ2-2	TGTGCCAGCAGCCACAACAGGGTCGCCGGGGAGCTGTTTTTT	CASSHNRVAGELFF
TRBV5-6	TRBD1	few	TRBJ1-6	TGTGCCAGCAGCCCGGGACAGGGAATTTCACCCCTCCACTTT	CASSPGQGISPLHF
TRBV10-1	TRBD1	many	TRBJ2-5	TGCGCCAGCAGTGCATCGGACAGGGGAGAGACCCAGTACTTC	CASSASDRGETQYF
TRBV6-5	TRBD1	many	TRBJ1-5	TGTGCCAGCAGTTACCCTTCGACAGGGGATAGCAATCAGCCCCAGCATTTT	CASSYPSTGDSNQPQHF
TRBV11-1	TRBD1	-	TRBJ2-3	TGTGCCAGCAGCTTACGAAGACAGGGGGCCACAGATACGCAGTATTTT	CASSLRRQGATDTQYF
TRBV11-3	TRBD2	-	TRBJ2-2	TGTGCCAGCAGCTTAGGTCCTAGCGGGTCCAACACCGGGGAGCTGTTTTTT	CASSLGPSGSNTGELFF
TRBV7-6	-	few	TRBJ1-5	TGTGCCAGCAGCTTTGGGGGAGTAAATCAGCCCCAGCATTTT	CASSFGGVNQPQHF
TRBV5-1	-	few	TRBJ1-5	TGCGCCAGCAGCTTGGACGGGGGGGCGGGCAATCAGCCCCAGCATTTT	CASSLDGGAGNQPQHF
TRBV20-1	-	few	TRBJ2-5	TGCAGTGCTTTCCCGGGACGTGGGGAGACCCAGTACTTC	CSAFPGRGETQYF
TRBV9	-	many	TRBJ1-1	TGTGCCAGCAGCGGGTCTGGGGGTCCTGAAGCTTTCTTT	CASSGSGGPEAFF
TRBV19	-	-	TRBJ1-1	TGTGCCAGTAGTATAGATCATAGCCCCGGGGGCCCGAACACTGAAGCTTTCTTT	CASSIDHSPGGPNTEAFF
TRBV24-1	TRBD2	few	TRBJ2-7	TGTGCCACCAAAACGGAGCGGGAGGACGAGCAGTACTTC	CATKTEREDEQYF
TRBV3-1	TRBD2	few	TRBJ2-2	TGTGCCAGCAGCGGAATAGCGGGCACGGGAGCCGGGGAGCTGTTTTTT	CASSGIAGTGAGELFF
TRBV6-1	-	once	TRBJ2-2	TGTGCCAGCTCCGGTAGTAAGGGGCTCATAACCGGGGAGCTGTTTTTT	CASSGSKGLITGELFF
TRBV3-1	-	-	TRBJ2-2	TGTGCCAGCAGCCAAGGGGATCCCGGGGAGCTGTTTTTT	CASSQGDPGELFF
TRBV6-1	TRBD2	-	TRBJ2-7	TGTGCCAGCAGTCACGCGGGACGCGGGAGGTACGAGCAGTACTTC	CASSHAGRGRYEQYF
TRBV7-2	TRBD1	-	TRBJ2-7	TGTGCCAGCAGCGCCGGGACAGGGAACCCCTACGAGCAGTACTTC	CASSAGTGNPYEQYF
TRBV6-2/TRBV6-3	-	-	TRBJ2-7	TGTGCCAGCAGTTACCGGGCGGGACCCTCCTACGAGCAGTACTTC	CASSYRAGPSYEQYF
TRBV28	-	many	TRBJ2-5	TGTGCCAGCAAAGAAGGGGGTGCGGAGACCCAGTACTTC	CASKEGGAETQYF
TRBV7-9	-	many	TRBJ1-1	TGTGCCAGCAGCCTAGGACGGGAGAACACTGAAGCTTTCTTT	CASSLGRENTEAFF
TRBV19	TRBD1	-	TRBJ1-5	TGTGCCAGTAGCGTAGGGACAGGACAGAGTTCGAGGAGCAATCAGCCCCAGCATTTT	CASSVGTGQSSRSNQPQHF
TRBV19	-	-	TRBJ2-1	TGTGCCAGTAGTATTTCAACCAACAATGAGCAGTTCTTC	CASSISTNNEQFF
TRBV12-3/TRBV12-4	-	many	TRBJ2-7	TGTGCCAGCAGTCTAGACTTCGGGACATCTCTTAAAGAGCAGTACTTC	CASSLDFGTSLKEQYF
TRBV15	-	many	TRBJ1-4	TGTGCCACCAATGCGTTGAACCGGCAAACTAATGAAAAACTGTTTTTT	CATNALNRQTNEKLFF
TRBV7-9	-	-	TRBJ2-7	TGTGCCAGCAGCCGCGTGACAGGTTTGTCCTTCTACGAGCAGTACTTC	CASSRVTGLSFYEQYF
TRBV7-2	-	-	TRBJ2-7	TGTGCCAGCAGCTTACATGGGCCCGGAGGTATCGAGCAGTACTTC	CASSLHGPGGIEQYF
TRBV6-2/TRBV6-3	-	-	TRBJ1-4	TGTGCCAGCAGTTCTCGGGTGGGAAATGAAGAACTGTTTTTT	CASSSRVGNEELFF
TRBV6-1	TRBD1	many	TRBJ1-6	TGTGCCAGCAGTCGCAACGGACAGGGAATCGCTTCACCCCTCCACTTT	CASSRNGQGIASPLHF
TRBV5-1	TRBD2	few	TRBJ2-7	TGCGCCAGCAGCTTGGGTGGAACGGGAGGGACCTACGAGCAGTACTTC	CASSLGGTGGTYEQYF
TRBV5-1	TRBD1	-	TRBJ2-2	TGCGCCAGCAGCTTGGAAGGCCCAGGGGGCGGGGAGCTGTTTTTT	CASSLEGPGGGELFF